The 24 T cell receptor beta chains reported below all come from one sample, sequenced in a study of T cell repertoires in cytomegalovirus infection. These receptors have no known antigen. TCRdb re-called the reads with MiXCR, one entry per CDR3 protein. The sample includes under 50,000 distinct CDR3 sequences, about a fifth of them seen just once. Material: CD8+ T cells from cultured PBMCs, obtained from culture after CMV antigen stimulation. The receptors were gathered from a human donor in good health (CMV status not recorded). Some clones in this sample may be carry-over from other donors' samples.

V usage is TRBV7-2 and J usage is TRBJ1-1; D unresolved. V was clipped by 2 bases and J by 3 bases, with 4 bases between them. Germline-derived CDR1 and CDR2 are SGHTA and FQGNSA. This CDR3 has 12 residues. The CDR3 region is CASSLTDTEAFF. CDR3 DNA: TGTGCCAGCAGCTTAACCGACACTGAAGCTTTCTTT.

This chain joins TRBV12-3 or TRBV12-4 and TRBJ2-7, with D perhaps matching TRBD2 (5 bases). V lost 6 bases to trimming and J lost 1 base, with 10 bases between them. This CDR3 region has 13 residues. CDR3 in DNA: TGTGCCAGCAGCAAGGACTCTTCCTACGAGCAGTACTTC. Encoded protein: CASSKDSSYEQYF.

This chain links TRBV6-2 or TRBV6-3 with TRBJ2-4; unclear D gene. The germline gives CDR1 MNHEY, CDR2 SVGEGT. V was trimmed by 7 bases and J by 8 bases, leaving 15 bases between them. This CDR3 is built from 13 residues. The CDR3 protein is CASKFGVVDIQYF. The CDR3 DNA reads as TGTGCCAGCAAATTTGGTGTTGTGGACATTCAGTACTTC.

This clonotype appeared a few times. This rearrangement joins TRBV12-3 or TRBV12-4 to TRBJ2-5; the D is unclear. V lost 5 bases to trimming and J lost 4 bases, with 11 bases between them. CDR3 size: 13 residues. CDR3 amino acids: CASSLGRLETQYF. In DNA, the CDR3 is TGTGCCAGCAGTCTTGGGCGGTTAGAGACCCAGTACTTC.

This clonotype was seen a handful of times. This rearrangement joins TRBV4-1 to TRBJ2-7, with 10 bases aligning to TRBD2. The CDR3 contains 15 residues. Germline V CDR1 and CDR2: MGHRA, YSYEKL. The ends lost 2 bases at V and 6 bases at J; junction bases unmatched: 7. In DNA, the CDR3 is TGCGCCAGCAGCCAACTAAGCGGGGGGGCCGGCGAGCAGTACTTC. This gives the protein CASSQLSGGAGEQYF.

The chain has TRBV20-1 and TRBJ2-1; the D gene is possibly TRBD1 (8 bases). Trimming removed 0 bases at V and 8 bases at J, with 20 bases between. Germline V gene lookup returns CDR1 DFQATT and CDR2 SNEGSKA (reference sequence). The CDR3 is 16 residues long. CDR3 protein: CSARERGAGGGDEQFF. The CDR3 DNA is TGCAGTGCTAGAGAACGGGGGGCAGGGGGCGGGGATGAGCAGTTCTTC.

The chain carries TRBV9 and TRBJ2-7; 11 bases line up with TRBD1. This CDR3 is built from 15 residues. V shed 0 bases, J shed 1 base, and the junction held 0 bases outside the gene matches. The germline V gene encodes CDR1 SGDLS and CDR2 YYNGEE. The CDR3 DNA follows: TGTGCCAGCAGCGTAGGGGACAGGGGGTCCTACGAGCAGTACTTC. Residues: CASSVGDRGSYEQYF.

This clonotype was seen a handful of times. The genes are TRBV11-2 and TRBJ2-7; no firm D call. V was pared by 5 bases and J by 5 bases, with 16 bases between. The CDR3 consists of 14 residues. The germline CDR1 and CDR2 sequences are SGHAT and FQNNGV. The CDR3 DNA is TGTGCCAGCAGCCCCTGGACCGACCGGAACGAGCAGTACTTC. Translation: CASSPWTDRNEQYF.

This clonotype has a handful of counts. The V and J genes are TRBV7-9 and TRBJ1-1; no reliable D call. The germline V gene encodes CDR1 SEHNR and CDR2 FQNEAQ (reference sequence). Trimming shortened V by 1 base and J by 6 bases, and 6 bases separated the two germline ends. The CDR3 runs 12 residues. The CDR3 sequence: CASSLGAAEAFF. DNA for the CDR3: TGTGCCAGCAGCTTAGGTGCTGCTGAAGCTTTCTTT.

The chain is built from TRBV25-1 and TRBJ2-1; D is ambiguous. The germline gives CDR1 MGHDK, CDR2 SYGVNS. The CDR3 has 13 residues. Trimming removed 3 bases at V and 1 base at J, with 4 bases between. The CDR3 DNA reads as TGTGCCAGCAGTGATCAGTCCTACAATGAGCAGTTCTTC. Translating gives CASSDQSYNEQFF.

The chain couples TRBV7-9 to TRBJ1-1, with a tentative D call TRBD1 (6 bases). The V end was cut by 6 bases, the J end by 5 bases, with 13 bases between. The CDR3 loop spans 13 amino acids. CDR1 SEHNR and CDR2 FQNEAQ come from the germline V gene (reference sequence). CDR3 sequence: CASSPTDRTEAFF. The CDR3 DNA reads as TGTGCCAGCAGTCCGACCGACAGGACTGAAGCTTTCTTT. Full variable domain (outside the CDR3, taken from reference TRBV7-9 and TRBJ1-1): DTGVSQNPRHKITKRGQNVTFRCDPISEHNRLYWYRQTLGQGPEFLTYFQNEAQLEKSRLLSDRFSAERPKGSFSTLEIQRTEQGDSAMYLCASSPTDRTEAFFGQGTRLTVV.

The V and J genes are TRBV20-1 and TRBJ2-3; 13 bases are a match to TRBD2. V was clipped by 2 bases and J by 5 bases; unmatched bases: 7. CDR3 length: 16 residues. Germline CDR1 reads DFQATT; CDR2 reads SNEGSKA (reference sequence). The CDR3 nucleotides read TGCAGTGCTAGACCGCCGGGACTAGCGGGATTAGATACGCAGTATTTT. Amino acids: CSARPPGLAGLDTQYF.

This chain connects TRBV11-2 to TRBJ2-7, with 10 positions matching TRBD2. With 6 bases clipped from V and 3 bases from J, the junction kept 5 bases outside the gene matches. Germline V gives CDR1 SGHAT, CDR2 FQNNGV. The CDR3 is made up of 14 amino acids. CDR3 DNA: TGTGCCAGCAGAATAGCGGGAGGCATCTACGAGCAGTACTTC. Translation gives CASRIAGGIYEQYF.

This clonotype occurred many times. The rearrangement uses TRBV9 and TRBJ2-7, with a possible D match to TRBD1 (6 bases). Between the trimmed V and J ends, which lost 2 bases and 3 bases, there was a span of 12 bases. The CDR3 sequence is 14 residues long. In germline, CDR1 is SGDLS, CDR2 YYNGEE. The CDR3 nucleotides read TGTGCCAGCAGCGTTGAGGACAGTGGCTACGAGCAGTACTTC. Translating it yields CASSVEDSGYEQYF.

The genes are TRBV5-4 and TRBJ2-1; 9 bases match TRBD2. Germline lookup yields CDR1 SGHNT and CDR2 YYREEE (reference sequence). The V segment lost 5 bases and the J segment 7 bases; nucleotides outside the gene matches: 13. The CDR3 runs to 16 residues. The CDR3 coding sequence is TGTGCCAGCAGTTTTGCCGGCGGGGGGGCCAAGAATGAGCAGTTCTTC. This gives the protein CASSFAGGGAKNEQFF.

The rearrangement joins TRBV5-6 to TRBJ1-1; D uncertain. This CDR3 contains 13 residues. V dropped 5 bases and J dropped 8 bases, with 16 bases sitting between them. Germline CDR1 is SGHDT and CDR2 is YYEEEE. CDR3 in DNA: TGTGCCAGCAGTCTCGGGGTGCCCAGGGAAGCTTTCTTT. Encoded protein: CASSLGVPREAFF.

The chain carries TRBV7-6 and TRBJ2-7, with 10 bases lining up with TRBD1. Unmatched junction bases numbered 5, after V lost 5 bases and J lost 1 base. This CDR3 has 15 residues. Germline V gene data show CDR1 as SGHVS and CDR2 as FNYEAQ. This CDR3 reads CASSPGQGSSYEQYF. CDR3 DNA sequence: TGTGCCAGCAGCCCGGGACAGGGGAGTTCCTACGAGCAGTACTTC.

V gene TRBV6-2 or TRBV6-3 combines with J gene TRBJ2-2, with D hard to call. Trimming pared 6 bases from V and 4 bases from J, leaving 6 bases between. The CDR3 loop spans 12 amino acids. Germline assignment: CDR1 MNHEY and CDR2 SVGEGT. CDR3 DNA: TGTGCCAGCAGCCTGTTCACCGGGGAGCTGTTTTTT. This translates into CASSLFTGELFF.

The chain has TRBV7-2 and TRBJ2-1; 8 bases are shared with TRBD1. J lost 0 bases, V lost 3 bases, and 4 bases had no gene match. CDR3 length: 16 residues. Germline CDR1 reads SGHTA; CDR2 reads FQGNSA. CDR3 sequence reads: CASSFNTGGSYNEQFF. The CDR3 coding sequence is TGTGCCAGCAGCTTTAATACAGGGGGCTCCTACAATGAGCAGTTCTTC.

In its sample, this clonotype was seen a few times. Germline and junction disagree at one end, which may indicate a read error. V gene TRBV5-4 combines with J gene TRBJ1-2; D is unresolved. The V gene's germline CDR1 is SGHNT and CDR2 YYREEE (reference sequence). The CDR3 loop spans 16 amino acids. The DNA of the CDR3 is TGTGCCAGCAGGTTGGTGCCCCAGGATACTAACTATGGCTACACCTTC. Amino acids: CASRLVPQDTNYGYTF.

V usage is TRBV12-3 or TRBV12-4 and J usage is TRBJ2-7, with D unclear. V was shortened by 1 base and J by 5 bases, with 12 bases between the two germline ends. The CDR3 extends over 14 amino acids. CDR3: CASSLGAPDDEQYF. The CDR3 DNA reads as TGTGCCAGCAGTTTAGGAGCGCCCGACGACGAGCAGTACTTC.

This clonotype was detected a few times. The J gene is TRBJ1-1, the V gene TRBV4-1, with 9 bases matching TRBD1. J lost 5 bases, V lost 5 bases, and 3 bases had no gene match. Per germline, CDR1 MGHRA and CDR2 YSYEKL. CDR3 length equals 13 residues. DNA for the CDR3: TGCGCCAGCAGCTACGGGACAGGGACTGAAGCTTTCTTT. This sequence encodes CASSYGTGTEAFF.

Many counts were recorded for this clonotype. The chain recombines TRBV7-6 with TRBJ2-7; D is possibly TRBD2 (5 bases). The V end was cut by 5 bases, the J end by 5 bases, with 19 bases between. CDR1 and CDR2 from the germline V gene are SGHVS and FNYEAQ. CDR3 length: 15 amino acids. CDR3 region: CASSPRPRGLHEQYF. In DNA form, the CDR3 reads TGTGCCAGCAGCCCCAGGCCTCGGGGTCTCCACGAGCAGTACTTC.

This chain connects TRBV7-9 to TRBJ2-7; TRBD1 might be the D (6 bases). Germline values: CDR1 SEHNR, CDR2 FQNEAQ (reference sequence). V gave up 5 bases and J gave up 5 bases, with 16 bases separating them. The CDR3 length is 14 residues. The CDR3 spells CASSHRDMPHEQYF. CDR3 nucleotide sequence: TGTGCCAGCAGCCACCGGGACATGCCCCACGAGCAGTACTTC. Filled out from reference TRBV7-9 and TRBJ2-7, the complete variable domain reads DTGVSQNPRHKITKRGQNVTFRCDPISEHNRLYWYRQTLGQGPEFLTYFQNEAQLEKSRLLSDRFSAERPKGSFSTLEIQRTEQGDSAMYLCASSHRDMPHEQYFGPGTRLTVT.